One and the same sample provided the 23 T cell receptor beta chains below, sequenced in a study of blood T cell repertoires in COVID-19. Assay: immunoSEQ multiplex PCR; the TCRdb copy retains only in-frame clones and omits some. The data contain under 250,000 clones, approximately 83% of them seen just once; the ten biggest clones take up 4% to 5.5%. Sequencing was done on a sample of peripheral blood. These receptor sequences come from a man aged 50-59 years with active or convalescent COVID-19.

The rearrangement joins TRBV7-9 to TRBJ1-1; weak D call: TRBD1 (5 bases). This CDR3 spans 15 amino acids. Germline assignment: CDR1 SEHNR and CDR2 FQNEAQ (reference sequence). The germline V and J ends were trimmed by 1 base and 1 base, with 10 bases remaining between them. The CDR3 coding sequence is TGTGCCAGCAGCTTAGGCGACAGTTCGAACACTGAAGCTTTCTTT. Encoded protein: CASSLGDSSNTEAFF.

V and J are TRBV27 and TRBJ2-2, with a tentative D call TRBD2 (7 bases). V lost 8 bases and J lost 4, with 17 bases in between. Germline V CDR1 and CDR2: MNHEY, SMNVEV (reference sequence). This CDR3 has 15 residues. DNA for the CDR3: TGTGCCAGCCGACCCGGGGGGCTGGCCACCGGGGAGCTGTTTTTT. It is translated as CASRPGGLATGELFF.

V is TRBV7-3 and J is TRBJ1-1; TRBD1 matches 7 bases. The V and J ends lost 4 bases and 5 bases, in that order; junction bases with no gene match: 7. Germline-derived CDR1 and CDR2 are SGHTA and FQGTGA. The CDR3 contains 14 residues. The CDR3 bases are TGTGCCAGCAGCTCGACAGGGTCCTCAACTGAAGCTTTCTTT. This translates into CASSSTGSSTEAFF.

The chain joins TRBV6-5 to TRBJ2-3, with 11 bases aligning to TRBD2. With 2 bases clipped from V and 6 bases from J, the junction kept 7 bases outside the gene matches. CDR1 MNHEY and CDR2 SVGAGI come from the germline V gene. The CDR3 is made up of 16 amino acids. For the CDR3, the DNA is TGTGCCAGCAGTTACGGACTAGCGGGTCTTTCGGATACGCAGTATTTT. This sequence encodes CASSYGLAGLSDTQYF.

The chain employs TRBV28 and TRBJ2-1; 11 nucleotides line up with TRBD1. V dropped 5 bases and J dropped 5; count of bases not matched to a gene: 5. This CDR3 has 15 amino acids. Germline V gives CDR1 MDHEN, CDR2 SYDVKM. This CDR3 is CASSMDRGLDNEQFF. The CDR3 bases are TGTGCCAGCAGTATGGACAGGGGGCTTGACAATGAGCAGTTCTTC.

The DNA for the CDR3 is TGTGCCAGCAGCTTATTTTCCTCGGGTCCAAACCGCACTGAAGCTTTCTTT. It codes for CASSLFSSGPNRTEAFF. The V call is TRBV7-9, the J call TRBJ1-1; D is undetermined. Trimming removed 2 bases from V and 4 bases from J, with 20 bases in between. The CDR3 runs to 17 residues. Germline lookup yields CDR1 SEHNR and CDR2 FQNEAQ (reference sequence).

The genes are TRBV7-6 and TRBJ1-1; TRBD1 agrees at 10 bases. The CDR3 extends over 16 amino acids. Germline trimming cut 7 bases from V and 2 bases from J; bases unmatched to any gene: 10. Germline loops: CDR1 SGHVS, CDR2 FNYEAQ. The CDR3 sequence is CASTPGQGSFNTEAFF. In DNA, the CDR3 is TGTGCCAGCACCCCGGGACAGGGGAGTTTTAACACTGAAGCTTTCTTT.

The chain is built from TRBV7-9 and TRBJ2-1; D is perhaps TRBD2 (6 bases). The CDR3 loop spans 15 amino acids. Germline V gives CDR1 SEHNR, CDR2 FQNEAQ (reference sequence). V lost 2 bases and J 0 bases, leaving 8 bases between the germline ends. The CDR3 reads CASSLKGGSYNEQFF. CDR3 coding DNA: TGTGCCAGCAGCTTAAAGGGAGGCTCCTACAATGAGCAGTTCTTC.

V and J are TRBV5-1 and TRBJ1-4; 12 bases are shared with TRBD1. In germline, CDR1 is SGHRS, CDR2 YFSETQ. The CDR3 spans 16 residues. Trimming at V came to 3 bases and at J to 6 bases, leaving 6 bases not matched to a gene. The CDR3 coding sequence is TGCGCCAGCAGCTCCCTGGGACAGGGGGCGGATGAAAAACTGTTTTTT. This gives the protein CASSSLGQGADEKLFF.

This rearrangement joins TRBV7-9 to TRBJ2-3, with 8 bases lining up with TRBD2. Trimming at V came to 5 bases and at J to 1 base, leaving 5 bases not matched to a gene. The CDR3 runs 15 residues. The germline V gene has CDR1 SEHNR and CDR2 FQNEAQ (reference sequence). CDR3 coding DNA: TGTGCCAGCAGCGAAGCGGGGGTAGGCACAGATACGCAGTATTTT. Translating gives CASSEAGVGTDTQYF.

This clone occurred a few times. V gene TRBV29-1 combines with J gene TRBJ1-1; D remains unclear. Trimming removed 4 bases from V and 0 bases from J, with 6 bases in between. This CDR3 spans 12 amino acids. The germline CDR1 and CDR2 sequences are SQVTM and ANQGSEA. CDR3 residues: CSVGSLNTEAFF. The CDR3 DNA reads TGCAGCGTTGGCAGTCTGAACACTGAAGCTTTCTTT.

This clone appeared once. The chain combines TRBV7-9 with TRBJ2-5; D call uncertain. V was trimmed by 7 bases and J by 5 bases, leaving 14 bases between them. The CDR3 has 13 residues. Germline CDR1 is SEHNR and CDR2 is FQNEAQ (reference sequence). Here the CDR3 reads CASNDELEETQYF. DNA of the CDR3: TGTGCCAGCAACGACGAGTTGGAGGAGACCCAGTACTTC.

The chain joins TRBV4-1 to TRBJ2-3; D may be TRBD2 (6 bases). Germline V gives CDR1 MGHRA, CDR2 YSYEKL. V lost 3 bases and J lost 1, with 14 bases in between. The CDR3 length is 16 residues. CDR3 residues: CASSHPAGIRTDTQYF. CDR3 coding DNA: TGCGCCAGCAGCCACCCTGCGGGGATTCGCACAGATACGCAGTATTTT.

This chain uses TRBV28 with TRBJ1-2, with 12 bases lining up with TRBD1. Germline loops: CDR1 MDHEN, CDR2 SYDVKM. This CDR3 spans 16 amino acids. The trim removed 6 bases at V and 7 bases at J, leaving 12 bases unmatched. CDR3 coding DNA: TGTGCCAGCAGCCCCGGGACAGGGGGCAGGTTGGGTGGCTACACCTTC. Protein sequence: CASSPGTGGRLGGYTF.

The table lists this clone with a count of one. The genes are TRBV29-1 and TRBJ2-7, with 9 bases lining up with TRBD1. This CDR3 is 12 amino acids long. The J segment lost 9 bases and the V segment lost 6 bases, leaving 9 bases of the junction unmatched. Germline V lookup: CDR1 SQVTM, CDR2 ANQGSEA. The CDR3 DNA reads as TGCAGCGTAAAAAAACAGGGGGCTGTGCAGTACTTC. Residues: CSVKKQGAVQYF.

The chain links TRBV10-3 to TRBJ1-4; 10 bases fit TRBD1. This CDR3 is built from 15 residues. The ends lost 5 bases at V and 7 bases at J; junction bases unmatched: 7. In germline, CDR1 is ENHRY, CDR2 SYGVKD. The CDR3 loop is CAISRQGQGSEKLFF. In nucleotides, the CDR3 is TGTGCCATCAGTCGCCAGGGACAGGGGAGTGAAAAACTGTTTTTT.

The rearrangement joins TRBV6-5 to TRBJ1-4; 8 bases align to TRBD1. Trimming removed 7 bases from V and 1 base from J; junction bases left unmatched: 2. The CDR3 sequence is 14 residues long. CDR1 and CDR2 from the germline V gene are MNHEY and SVGAGI. The CDR3 DNA reads TGTGCCAGCACCGACAGGGGAACTAATGAAAAACTGTTTTTT. It specifies CASTDRGTNEKLFF.

The chain employs TRBV30 and TRBJ1-2; TRBD1 matches at 11 bases. Unmatched junction bases numbered 1, after V lost 0 bases and J lost 4 bases. CDR3 size: 14 residues. CDR1 GTSNPN and CDR2 SVGIG come from the germline V gene (reference sequence). CDR3 in DNA: TGTGCCTGGAGTGTAGGACAGGGGGCCTATGGCTACACCTTC. It encodes CAWSVGQGAYGYTF.

This clone has only a few counts. V gene TRBV7-9 combines with J gene TRBJ2-1, with 10 positions matching TRBD2. This CDR3 contains 14 residues. The ends lost 3 bases at V and 5 bases at J; junction bases unmatched: 1. Germline CDR1 reads SEHNR; CDR2 reads FQNEAQ (reference sequence). The CDR3 sequence is CASSFTSGDNEQFF. The CDR3, as DNA: TGTGCCAGCAGCTTCACTAGCGGGGACAATGAGCAGTTCTTC.

The chain is built from TRBV19 and TRBJ1-4, with no clear D. V shed 9 bases and J shed 3 bases, with 14 bases lying between them. The CDR3 runs 14 residues. CDR1 LNHDA and CDR2 SQIVND come from the germline V gene (reference sequence). CDR3 in amino acids: CASQMWGANEKLFF. As DNA, the CDR3 is TGTGCCAGCCAAATGTGGGGAGCTAATGAAAAACTGTTTTTT.

The rearrangement joins TRBV4-1 to TRBJ1-2; the match to TRBD1 covers 7 bases. J was trimmed by 4 bases and V by 1 base; bases with no gene match: 15. CDR3 size: 18 residues. CDR1 is MGHRA and CDR2 is YSYEKL in the germline V gene. CDR3 coding DNA: TGCGCCAGCAGCCAAGGGGTGGCGGCAGGGGGTAGGAGCTATGGCTACACCTTC. Translating gives CASSQGVAAGGRSYGYTF.

The chain carries TRBV30 and TRBJ1-1, with unresolved D. Germline CDR1 and CDR2: GTSNPN and SVGIG (reference sequence). The CDR3 has 13 residues. V was clipped by 1 base and J by 5 bases, with 11 bases between them. CDR3 bases: TGTGCCTGGAGTGCGGAGGGAAAGACTGAAGCTTTCTTT. Translating gives CAWSAEGKTEAFF.

This clone was detected only once. This chain links TRBV7-6 with TRBJ1-1, with 7 bases fitting TRBD1. CDR3 length: 17 amino acids. Germline V lookup: CDR1 SGHVS, CDR2 FNYEAQ. The V segment lost 2 bases and the J segment 5 bases; nucleotides outside the gene matches: 14. The CDR3: CASSLSGEGARITEAFF. In nucleotides, the CDR3 is TGTGCCAGCAGCTTATCTGGTGAGGGGGCGCGAATTACTGAAGCTTTCTTT.